Listed below are T cell receptor beta chains from one sample, sequenced in a study of T cells in Graves' hyperthyroidism and ophthalmopathy. TCRdb reprocessed the multiplex PCR reads via MiXCR and lists one record per CDR3 protein. Of 300,000 to 350,000 distinct CDR3 sequences listed, roughly 15% are singletons. What was sequenced was blood. These receptors originate from a man aged 25 to 40 with Graves' hyperthyroidism. The CDR3 runs from the conserved cysteine through the conserved F or W. The D gene is left open where the match is weak. For some rows the clone size is stated as once, few or many, or as a class when expanded; others skip it.

abundance: .; v_gene: TRBV15; d_gene: .; j_gene: TRBJ2-2; CDR3aa: CATSKPLFQQGIGELFF; CDR3nt: TGTGCCACCAGCAAACCGTTGTTCCAACAGGGTATCGGGGAGCTGTTTTTT
abundance: many; v_gene: TRBV12-3/TRBV12-4; d_gene: TRBD1; j_gene: TRBJ2-7; CDR3aa: CASSPLSGTDSYEQYF; CDR3nt: TGTGCCAGCAGCCCCCTGTCGGGGACAGACTCCTACGAGCAGTACTTC
abundance: many; v_gene: TRBV5-1; d_gene: .; j_gene: TRBJ1-6; CDR3aa: CASSLQGRGSPLHF; CDR3nt: TGCGCCAGCAGCTTACAGGGAAGGGGCTCACCCCTCCACTTT
abundance: many; v_gene: TRBV4-2; d_gene: .; j_gene: TRBJ1-6; CDR3aa: CASSQDWSSPLHF; CDR3nt: TGTGCCAGCAGCCAAGATTGGAGCTCACCCCTCCACTTT
abundance: few; v_gene: TRBV27; d_gene: .; j_gene: TRBJ2-2; CDR3aa: CASSRAGLNTGELFF; CDR3nt: TGTGCCAGCAGTAGGGCGGGCCTGAACACCGGGGAGCTGTTTTTT
abundance: many; v_gene: TRBV5-5; d_gene: .; j_gene: TRBJ1-1; CDR3aa: CASSGPLIGTEAFF; CDR3nt: TGTGCCAGCAGCGGACCTTTAATCGGCACTGAAGCTTTCTTT
abundance: few; v_gene: TRBV11-1; d_gene: TRBD2; j_gene: TRBJ2-7; CDR3aa: CASSHRRLAGVGYEQYF; CDR3nt: TGTGCCAGCAGCCACCGACGGCTAGCGGGAGTGGGGTACGAGCAGTACTTC
abundance: few; v_gene: TRBV15; d_gene: TRBD1; j_gene: TRBJ2-7; CDR3aa: CATSRDRGTGAYEQYF; CDR3nt: TGTGCCACCAGCAGAGATAGGGGGACAGGAGCATACGAGCAGTACTTC
abundance: .; v_gene: TRBV4-1; d_gene: .; j_gene: TRBJ2-3; CDR3aa: CASSHLGRDTNTQYF; CDR3nt: TGCGCCAGCAGCCATTTAGGCCGGGACACTAATACGCAGTATTTT
abundance: many; v_gene: TRBV12-3/TRBV12-4; d_gene: .; j_gene: TRBJ1-5; CDR3aa: CASSPGQQGQPQHF; CDR3nt: TGTGCCAGCAGTCCGGGACAACAAGGACAGCCCCAGCATTTT
abundance: many; v_gene: TRBV5-1; d_gene: .; j_gene: TRBJ2-2; CDR3aa: CASSLRQQSTGELFF; CDR3nt: TGCGCCAGCAGCTTGCGCCAACAGTCCACCGGGGAGCTGTTTTTT
abundance: few; v_gene: TRBV29-1; d_gene: TRBD1; j_gene: TRBJ1-2; CDR3aa: CSVEEWDRGHGYTF; CDR3nt: TGCAGCGTTGAAGAGTGGGACAGGGGACACGGCTACACCTTC
abundance: .; v_gene: TRBV12-3/TRBV12-4; d_gene: .; j_gene: TRBJ2-6; CDR3aa: CASSPTDGGSGANVLTF; CDR3nt: TGTGCCAGCAGTCCGACAGACGGGGGCTCTGGGGCCAACGTCCTGACTTTC
abundance: many; v_gene: TRBV30; d_gene: .; j_gene: TRBJ2-1; CDR3aa: CAWTDYNEQFF; CDR3nt: TGTGCCTGGACGGATTACAATGAGCAGTTCTTC
abundance: many; v_gene: TRBV7-8; d_gene: .; j_gene: TRBJ1-1; CDR3aa: CASSFRTAMNTEAFF; CDR3nt: TGTGCCAGCAGCTTTCGGACAGCAATGAACACTGAAGCTTTCTTT
abundance: .; v_gene: TRBV5-1; d_gene: .; j_gene: TRBJ2-7; CDR3aa: CASSFETGPYEQYF; CDR3nt: TGCGCCAGCAGCTTCGAGACAGGTCCTTACGAGCAGTACTTC
abundance: few; v_gene: TRBV5-1; d_gene: .; j_gene: TRBJ1-1; CDR3aa: CASSLGGAANTEAFF; CDR3nt: TGCGCCAGCAGCTTGGGAGGGGCTGCGAACACTGAAGCTTTCTTT
abundance: many; v_gene: TRBV11-3; d_gene: TRBD2; j_gene: TRBJ2-7; CDR3aa: CASSLPGGGGYEQYF; CDR3nt: TGTGCCAGCAGCCTCCCCGGGGGGGGTGGCTACGAGCAGTACTTC
abundance: many; v_gene: TRBV5-1; d_gene: TRBD1; j_gene: TRBJ1-1; CDR3aa: CASSFDKGALNTEAFF; CDR3nt: TGCGCCAGCAGCTTTGATAAGGGGGCCCTGAACACTGAAGCTTTCTTT
abundance: .; v_gene: TRBV7-9; d_gene: .; j_gene: TRBJ1-4; CDR3aa: CASSPYLGDEKLFF; CDR3nt: TGTGCCAGCAGCCCTTACTTGGGGGATGAAAAACTGTTTTTT
abundance: .; v_gene: TRBV11-2; d_gene: .; j_gene: TRBJ2-1; CDR3aa: CASSLYHGTNEQFF; CDR3nt: TGTGCCAGCAGCTTATATCACGGGACCAATGAGCAGTTCTTC
abundance: many; v_gene: TRBV2; d_gene: .; j_gene: TRBJ2-3; CDR3aa: CASSVSADTQYF; CDR3nt: TGTGCCAGCAGTGTTTCAGCAGATACGCAGTATTTT
abundance: .; v_gene: TRBV12-3/TRBV12-4; d_gene: .; j_gene: TRBJ2-5; CDR3aa: CASSIEGETQYF; CDR3nt: TGTGCCAGCAGCATCGAGGGGGAGACCCAGTACTTC
abundance: many; v_gene: TRBV11-3; d_gene: .; j_gene: TRBJ2-1; CDR3aa: CASSLRGVRKEGYNEQFF; CDR3nt: TGTGCCAGCAGTTTAAGGGGAGTTAGGAAGGAGGGCTACAATGAGCAGTTCTTC
abundance: few; v_gene: TRBV28; d_gene: TRBD1; j_gene: TRBJ1-6; CDR3aa: CASSSGQGSSPLHF; CDR3nt: TGTGCCAGCAGTTCGGGACAGGGGAGTTCACCCCTCCACTTT
abundance: .; v_gene: TRBV5-4; d_gene: .; j_gene: TRBJ2-7; CDR3aa: CASSLHPRTGERYEQYF; CDR3nt: TGTGCCAGCAGCTTGCATCCCCGGACGGGAGAAAGGTACGAGCAGTACTTC
abundance: many; v_gene: TRBV5-1; d_gene: TRBD1; j_gene: TRBJ2-3; CDR3aa: CASSLLASGTGLTDTQYF; CDR3nt: TGCGCCAGCAGCTTGCTCGCCTCCGGGACAGGGTTGACAGATACGCAGTATTTT
abundance: many; v_gene: TRBV6-2/TRBV6-3; d_gene: .; j_gene: TRBJ2-1; CDR3aa: CATKGGLFNEQFF; CDR3nt: TGTGCCACCAAGGGCGGCCTATTCAATGAGCAGTTCTTC
abundance: few; v_gene: TRBV18; d_gene: .; j_gene: TRBJ2-1; CDR3aa: CASSPGTPSSYNEQFF; CDR3nt: TGTGCCAGCTCACCTGGGACTCCGAGCTCCTACAATGAGCAGTTCTTC
abundance: .; v_gene: TRBV27; d_gene: TRBD1; j_gene: TRBJ1-2; CDR3aa: CASSPQGTGNIYGYTF; CDR3nt: TGTGCCAGCAGTCCGCAGGGGACAGGGAATATCTATGGCTACACCTTC
abundance: .; v_gene: TRBV29-1; d_gene: .; j_gene: TRBJ1-1; CDR3aa: CSAHIQGIEAFF; CDR3nt: TGCAGCGCCCACATCCAGGGTATTGAGGCTTTCTTT
abundance: .; v_gene: TRBV4-2; d_gene: TRBD2; j_gene: TRBJ2-5; CDR3aa: CASSQEGGGGYRNQETQYF; CDR3nt: TGTGCCAGCAGCCAAGAAGGCGGGGGAGGGTACCGGAACCAAGAGACCCAGTACTTC
abundance: few; v_gene: TRBV12-3/TRBV12-4; d_gene: .; j_gene: TRBJ2-3; CDR3aa: CASSFEPTGQYF; CDR3nt: TGTGCCAGCAGTTTTGAGCCAACGGGGCAGTATTTT
abundance: many; v_gene: TRBV10-3; d_gene: .; j_gene: TRBJ2-3; CDR3aa: CAISEFAGPVSTDTQYF; CDR3nt: TGTGCCATCAGTGAGTTCGCAGGGCCGGTTAGCACAGATACGCAGTATTTT
abundance: .; v_gene: TRBV25-1; d_gene: TRBD2; j_gene: TRBJ2-7; CDR3aa: CASGGPAGAYEQYF; CDR3nt: TGTGCCAGTGGGGGACCAGCGGGAGCCTACGAGCAGTACTTC
abundance: .; v_gene: TRBV7-9; d_gene: .; j_gene: TRBJ2-5; CDR3aa: CASSSIRIRETQYF; CDR3nt: TGTGCCAGCAGCTCAATCAGAATTCGGGAGACCCAGTACTTC
abundance: many; v_gene: TRBV6-6; d_gene: .; j_gene: TRBJ1-1; CDR3aa: CASSYGQLNTEAFF; CDR3nt: TGTGCCAGCAGTTACGGGCAGCTGAACACTGAAGCTTTCTTT
abundance: few; v_gene: TRBV19; d_gene: TRBD2; j_gene: TRBJ2-1; CDR3aa: CASSTTQLAGGHPHEQFF; CDR3nt: TGTGCCAGTAGTACCACACAACTAGCGGGAGGACATCCCCATGAGCAGTTCTTC
abundance: .; v_gene: TRBV20-1; d_gene: TRBD2; j_gene: TRBJ2-7; CDR3aa: CSATGTSGSISYEQYF; CDR3nt: TGCAGTGCCACCGGGACTAGCGGGAGTATCTCCTACGAGCAGTACTTC
abundance: few; v_gene: TRBV7-9; d_gene: .; j_gene: TRBJ1-1; CDR3aa: CASSSIGELGAFF; CDR3nt: TGTGCCAGCAGCTCTATAGGGGAACTTGGAGCTTTCTTT
abundance: .; v_gene: TRBV15; d_gene: TRBD1; j_gene: TRBJ1-1; CDR3aa: CATSRGRQGMNTEAFF; CDR3nt: TGTGCCACCAGCAGAGGTAGACAGGGGATGAACACTGAAGCTTTCTTT
abundance: few; v_gene: TRBV3-1; d_gene: .; j_gene: TRBJ2-1; CDR3aa: CASSLWDGEPGQQFF; CDR3nt: TGTGCCAGCAGCCTTTGGGACGGCGAACCAGGGCAGCAGTTCTTC
abundance: few; v_gene: TRBV28; d_gene: .; j_gene: TRBJ2-5; CDR3aa: CASTGVRHQETQYF; CDR3nt: TGTGCCAGCACAGGGGTTCGCCACCAAGAGACCCAGTACTTC
abundance: .; v_gene: TRBV4-1; d_gene: .; j_gene: TRBJ2-4; CDR3aa: CASSPAPSDIQYF; CDR3nt: TGCGCCAGCAGCCCTGCGCCGTCGGACATTCAGTACTTC
abundance: .; v_gene: TRBV15; d_gene: TRBD2; j_gene: TRBJ2-1; CDR3aa: CATSGGGLYNEQFF; CDR3nt: TGTGCCACCAGCGGCGGGGGGCTTTACAATGAGCAGTTCTTC